The 18 T cell receptor beta chains listed next were all sequenced from one sample in a study of blood T cell repertoires in COVID-19. Using immunoSEQ multiplex PCR, the repertoire was profiled, and TCRdb retains in-frame clones only, with some absent. Here the sample spans 150,000 to 200,000 clones, 70% to 90% being singletons. Sequencing was carried out using peripheral blood. The origin of the receptors is a woman aged 25 to 39 with active or convalescent COVID-19.

The rearrangement joins TRBV29-1 to TRBJ2-5; tentative D call: TRBD2 (7 bases). CDR1 and CDR2 (germline): SQVTM, ANQGSEA. Trimming cost V 6 bases and J 3 bases, with 26 bases left between them. CDR3 length: 17 amino acids. CDR3 amino acids: CSVRGSGTGGPKETQYF. The CDR3 DNA sequence: TGCAGCGTGAGGGGGTCCGGAACGGGGGGTCCTAAAGAGACCCAGTACTTC. Filled out from reference TRBV29-1 and TRBJ2-5, the complete variable domain reads SAVISQKPSRDICQRGTSLTIQCQVDSQVTMMFWYRQQPGQSLTLIATANQGSEATYESGFVIDKFPISRPNLTFSTLTVSNMSPEDSSIYLCSVRGSGTGGPKETQYFGPGTRLLVL.

The chain employs TRBV30 and TRBJ2-7, with 8 nucleotides matching TRBD1. The germline V gene encodes CDR1 GTSNPN and CDR2 SVGIG (reference sequence). This CDR3 contains 14 residues. The ends lost 5 bases at V and 2 bases at J; junction bases unmatched: 8. The CDR3 coding sequence is TGTGCCTGGGATTCACAGGGGGTCGCCTACGAGCAGTACTTC. It codes for CAWDSQGVAYEQYF. Supplemented by reference TRBV30 and TRBJ2-7, the full variable domain reads SQTIHQWPATLVQPVGSPLSLECTVEGTSNPNLYWYRQAAGRGLQLLFYSVGIGQISSEVPQNLSASRPQDRQFILSSKKLLLSDSGFYLCAWDSQGVAYEQYFGPGTRLTVT.

The V and J genes are TRBV30 and TRBJ2-1; D perhaps matches TRBD1 (7 bases). The length of the CDR3 is 14 residues. The V gene's germline CDR1 is GTSNPN and CDR2 SVGIG (reference sequence). The V and J ends lost 0 bases and 7 bases respectively, with 13 bases between them. The CDR3 loop reads CAWSVSSGGNEQFF. The CDR3 DNA sequence: TGTGCCTGGAGTGTATCCTCAGGGGGGAATGAGCAGTTCTTC.

This clone was found a few times. The rearrangement uses TRBV19 and TRBJ2-2; D is uncertain. The CDR3 has 12 residues. V dropped 6 bases and J dropped 4 bases, with 6 bases sitting between them. Germline CDR1 is LNHDA and CDR2 is SQIVND (reference sequence). The CDR3 spells CASRSFTGELFF. The CDR3 nucleotides read TGTGCCAGTAGGTCTTTCACCGGGGAGCTGTTTTTT.

As concerns this clone: The sample contains more than one DNA sequence encoding this CDR3. The chain joins TRBV6-6 to TRBJ2-1, with D unclear. Germline V lookup: CDR1 MNHNY, CDR2 SVGAGI (reference sequence). The CDR3 is 13 residues long. Trimming left V 0 bases short and J 3 bases short, with 3 bases between. The CDR3 region has the DNA TGTGCCAGCAGTTACTCGAGCTACAATGAGCAGTTCTTC. Protein sequence: CASSYSSYNEQFF.

V and J are TRBV19 and TRBJ2-5; tentatively, D is TRBD1 (5 bases). Trimming pared 5 bases from V and 2 bases from J, leaving 9 bases between. The CDR3 extends over 13 amino acids. Germline CDR1 and CDR2: LNHDA and SQIVND (reference sequence). CDR3 in amino acids: CASSSDKQETQYF. The CDR3 nucleotides read TGTGCCAGTAGTTCGGACAAGCAAGAGACCCAGTACTTC.

The rearrangement links TRBV28 to TRBJ2-1, with D unclear. The CDR3 length is 15 residues. Germline V gene data show CDR1 as MDHEN and CDR2 as SYDVKM. Trimming shortened V by 6 bases and J by 7 bases, and 19 bases separated the two germline ends. The CDR3 reads CASRKNSNSPNEQFF. DNA of the CDR3: TGTGCCAGCAGGAAAAACTCAAATTCTCCGAATGAGCAGTTCTTC.

Concerning this clone itself: Other DNA variants within this sample encode the same CDR3. The chain has TRBV3-1 (or the pseudogene TRBV3-2) and TRBJ1-4; no definite D call. Germline CDR1 is LGHDT and CDR2 is YNNKEL (reference sequence). V was cut by 1 base and J by 4 bases, with 7 bases left in between. The CDR3 is made up of 14 amino acids. The CDR3 reads CASSQGRGNEKLFF. The CDR3 region has the DNA TGTGCCAGCAGCCAAGGCAGAGGTAATGAAAAACTGTTTTTT.

The rearrangement links TRBV5-1 to TRBJ1-2; 8 nucleotides match TRBD1. J gave up 2 bases and V 5 bases, and 8 bases lay outside the gene matches. CDR1 is SGHRS and CDR2 is YFSETQ in the germline V gene. CDR3 length: 15 amino acids. CDR3 loop: CASRLSGQGNYGYTF. In nucleotides, the CDR3 is TGCGCCAGCAGACTCTCCGGACAGGGCAACTATGGCTACACCTTC.

The genes are TRBV5-1 and TRBJ1-1; 7 nucleotides agree with TRBD1. The germline gives CDR1 SGHRS, CDR2 YFSETQ. The trim removed 0 bases at V and 3 bases at J, leaving 8 bases unmatched. The CDR3 covers 16 residues. In DNA form, the CDR3 reads TGCGCCAGCAGCTTGGGACAGGGAAAGGCGGACACTGAAGCTTTCTTT. It codes for CASSLGQGKADTEAFF.

The chain is built from TRBV28 and TRBJ1-3; tentative D call: TRBD1 (5 bases). The CDR3 length is 14 residues. The V end was cut by 7 bases, the J end by 2 bases, with 12 bases between. Germline values: CDR1 MDHEN, CDR2 SYDVKM. The CDR3 loop is CASILGGTGNTIYF. The CDR3 DNA follows: TGTGCCAGCATCCTCGGGGGGACTGGAAACACCATATATTTT.

This clone has more than one count but fewer than ten. The chain has TRBV5-1 and TRBJ2-7, with a possible D match to TRBD2 (5 bases). The V end was cut by 4 bases, the J end by 3 bases, with 8 bases between. Germline CDR1 reads SGHRS; CDR2 reads YFSETQ. The CDR3 contains 12 residues. The CDR3 region has the DNA TGCGCCAGCAGCACCGGGGACTACGAGCAGTACTTC. This encodes CASSTGDYEQYF.

This clone was seen just once. The chain couples TRBV19 to TRBJ1-3; 11 bases are shared with TRBD1. V was clipped by 5 bases and J by 2 bases; unmatched bases: 14. The CDR3 is 19 residues long. Germline V gene sequence: CDR1 LNHDA, CDR2 SQIVND (reference sequence). The CDR3 nucleotides read TGTGCCAGTAGTGTAACGGACAGGGGGCTAGCGGGAGCTGGAAACACCATATATTTT. Amino acid sequence: CASSVTDRGLAGAGNTIYF.

This rearrangement joins TRBV18 to TRBJ2-3, with 7 bases fitting TRBD1. Germline CDR1 is KGHSH and CDR2 is LQKENI. CDR3 length: 15 amino acids. V was pared by 3 bases and J by 0 bases, with 3 bases of the junction left unmatched. In DNA, the CDR3 is TGTGCCAGCTCACCGACAGGGCCTAGCACAGATACGCAGTATTTT. Encoded protein: CASSPTGPSTDTQYF.

The chain uses TRBV28 and TRBJ2-7; possible D gene TRBD1, 5 bases. V dropped 1 base and J dropped 6 bases, with 13 bases sitting between them. CDR3 length: 14 residues. CDR1 MDHEN and CDR2 SYDVKM come from the germline V gene. In DNA form, the CDR3 reads TGTGCCAGCAGTTTATCAGGGTGGGGTCTCGAGCAGTACTTC. Translation: CASSLSGWGLEQYF.

This chain's CDR3 is CASSRTGGEGYTF. The CDR3 coding sequence is TGTGCCAGCAGCAGGACAGGGGGGGAAGGCTACACCTTC. This chain links TRBV2 with TRBJ1-2, with 10 nucleotides matching TRBD1. The V and J ends lost 6 bases and 8 bases, in that order; junction bases with no gene match: 6. CDR1 and CDR2 (germline): SNHLY, FYNNEI. This CDR3 has 13 amino acids.

The J gene is TRBJ2-1, the V gene TRBV10-3; TRBD2 is a possible D gene (5 bases). V shed 7 bases and J shed 6 bases, with 13 bases lying between them. Germline assignment: CDR1 ENHRY and CDR2 SYGVKD. This CDR3 spans 13 amino acids. CDR3 region: CAIKVNEGNEQFF. CDR3 DNA: TGTGCCATCAAGGTCAATGAGGGCAATGAGCAGTTCTTC.

J is TRBJ1-2 and V is TRBV19, with TRBD1 matching over 8 bases. Trimming took 3 bases from V and 1 from J; bases not matched to a gene: 4. The CDR3 is 15 amino acids. Germline CDR1 reads LNHDA; CDR2 reads SQIVND (reference sequence). CDR3: CASSIKTGVNYGYTF. As DNA, the CDR3 is TGTGCCAGTAGTATCAAGACAGGGGTTAACTATGGCTACACCTTC.